The clone carrying this TCR gamma chain was found a few times. The antigen remains unidentified. The protein in TCRdb stems from a much larger clone and differs at residue 3 from this DNA's translation, likely a read error; here the protein is translated from the DNA. These data belong to a study of γδ T cells in repeated Plasmodium falciparum infection. Each sorted gammadelta sample had TRG and TRD chains sequenced. TCRdb called clones from the multiplex PCR reads again using CATT. The table lists approximately 26,000 gamma-chain clones, roughly 3.1% of them singletons. This CDR3 contains 13 residues. Germline CDR1 is EGSNGY and CDR2 is YDSYNSKV. Whole-study findings and limits: Waves of new clonotype selection appeared after repeated controlled infections in Vdelta2-negative, largely Vdelta1+, gammadelta T cells.

Gammadelta T cells were flow-sorted from PBMC into Vgamma9/Vdelta2+ and Vdelta2-negative populations for bulk analysis. This receptor was identified in a pool of human donors (malaria-infected and uninfected, not separated). The chain carries TRGV2 and TRGJ1 or TRGJ2. The sequencing input was gamma-delta T cells from blood. CDR3 nucleotides: TGTGCCCCCTGGGGCCCCATTTATTATAAGAAACTCTTT. This sequence encodes CAPWGPIYYKKLF.